Each of the 22 T cell receptor beta chains below was sequenced from the same sample in a study of vaccination and CD4 T cells after COVID-19 (dated by TCRdb to 2021 to 2024). For these TCRs, the target antigens are not known. What the treatment or condition label conveys for this sample: approximately nine-day PBMC culture with coronavirus spike peptide pools or control peptides (ViraFEST assay). CD4+ T cells from unexposed donors were collected before the COVID-19 pandemic (2011-2018). Libraries were constructed by PCR. The sequencer was an Illumina iSeq 100. At the Johns Hopkins FTIC core, DNA from the cultured CD4+ T cells underwent TCR sequencing with the Oncomine TCR Beta short-read assay. Starting from the raw public reads, TCRdb applied fastp trimming at Q25, assembled clones with MiXCR and retained in-frame beta chains. Rows are combined by CDR3 protein, so each entry shows the most common genes and DNA. A total of over 2,500 distinct CDR3 sequences appear in this sample, 25% to 30% of them only once. The ten biggest clones cover around two fifths of the sample.

The sequencing input was CD4+ T cells from blood, cultured in vitro. The receptor set was obtained from a human donor in good health.

J is TRBJ1-1 and V is TRBV9, with a weak D call TRBD1 (5 bases). CDR1 and CDR2 (germline): SGDLS, YYNGEE. The CDR3 runs to 15 residues. V lost 3 bases and J 0 bases, leaving 12 bases between the germline ends. DNA of the CDR3: TGTGCCAGCAGCGCCAGTGGCAGGGTGAACACTGAAGCTTTCTTT. It is translated as CASSASGRVNTEAFF.

The V call is TRBV10-3, the J call TRBJ2-7; 12 nucleotides match TRBD2. Germline trimming cut 4 bases from V and 5 bases from J; bases unmatched to any gene: 6. Germline CDR1 is ENHRY and CDR2 is SYGVKD. The CDR3 consists of 15 residues. The CDR3 DNA follows: TGTGCCATCAGTGCGACTAGCGGGAGTTTGGACGAGCAGTACTTC. Translating it yields CAISATSGSLDEQYF.

The chain has TRBV21-1 and TRBJ2-7; the DNA was not used to check the table's D call, TRBD1. TRBV21-1 is reported as a pseudogene. The length of the CDR3 is 14 residues. CDR3 sequence reads: CASDSTGVTDEQYF. The CDR3 region has the DNA TGTGCCAGCGACTCGACAGGGGTCACGGACGAGCAGTACTTC.

V gene TRBV6-1 combines with J gene TRBJ2-5; 7 bases align to TRBD2. Germline values: CDR1 MNHNS, CDR2 SASEGT. CDR3 size: 15 residues. J gave up 2 bases and V 5 bases, and 8 bases lay outside the gene matches. This CDR3 reads CASSPTSATQETQYF. CDR3 DNA sequence: TGTGCCAGCAGTCCCACTAGCGCAACACAAGAGACCCAGTACTTC.

In its sample, this clonotype was seen a few times. V and J are TRBV19 and TRBJ1-5; D unclear. V lost 1 base and J lost 9, with 10 bases in between. The CDR3 runs to 13 residues. Looked up from germline, CDR1 is LNHDA and CDR2 is SQIVND (reference sequence). The CDR3 coding sequence is TGTGCCAGTAGTATAGGGCTCCGGGGGCCCCAGCATTTT. Translated: CASSIGLRGPQHF. The full variable domain, rest sourced from reference TRBV19 and TRBJ1-5, is DGGITQSPKYLFRKEGQNVTLSCEQNLNHDAMYWYRQDPGQGLRLIYYSQIVNDFQKGDIAEGYSVSREKKESFPLTVTSAQKNPTAFYLCASSIGLRGPQHFGDGTRLSIL.

The chain carries TRBV2 and TRBJ2-3; 8 nucleotides line up with TRBD1. Trimming removed 8 bases from V and 4 bases from J; junction bases left unmatched: 8. CDR3 length equals 14 residues. Per the germline V gene, CDR1 is SNHLY and CDR2 is FYNNEI. DNA for the CDR3: TGTGCCAGCCGAAGAACAGGGGGTGCAGATACGCAGTATTTT. Translating it yields CASRRTGGADTQYF.

Only a few counts were recorded for this clonotype. This chain joins TRBV19 and TRBJ2-6, with 7 positions matching TRBD2. V gave up 3 bases and J gave up 12 bases; unmatched junction bases: 8. The germline CDR1 and CDR2 sequences are LNHDA and SQIVND (reference sequence). The CDR3 sequence is 14 residues long. The CDR3: CASSIGGTPLVLTF. DNA of the CDR3: TGTGCCAGTAGTATCGGGGGGACCCCTCTCGTCCTGACTTTC.

This clonotype showed up just a few times. This chain uses TRBV6-1 with TRBJ1-3; D possibly corresponds to TRBD1 (6 bases). There are 15 residues in the CDR3. V was clipped by 6 bases and J by 1 base, with 13 bases between them. Germline loops: CDR1 MNHNS, CDR2 SASEGT. This chain's CDR3 is CASSLGGQSGNTIYF. CDR3 nucleotide sequence: TGTGCCAGCAGCCTTGGGGGGCAATCTGGAAACACCATATATTTT.

Of note for this clonotype: This could be a read error, since a much larger clone is one nucleotide away. J is TRBJ1-5 and V is TRBV7-9; perhaps TRBD1 as D (5 bases). CDR3 length equals 14 residues. Per the germline V gene, CDR1 is SEHNR and CDR2 is FQNEAQ (reference sequence). Trimming shortened V by 8 bases and J by 1 base, and 12 bases separated the two germline ends. As DNA, the CDR3 is TGTGCCAGCGGCGGCCGGGACAGCAATCAGCCCCAGCATTTT. Translating gives CASGGRDSNQPQHF.

The chain recombines TRBV27 with TRBJ2-7; TRBD1 aligns across 7 bases. Germline CDR1 MNHEY, CDR2 SMNVEV (reference sequence). The CDR3 has 14 amino acids. The junction had 7 bases not matched to a gene; V was cut back by 3 bases and J by 5 bases. The CDR3 here is CASSLRQGVNEQYF. The CDR3 coding sequence is TGTGCCAGCAGTTTGAGGCAGGGGGTCAACGAGCAGTACTTC.

This clonotype is labeled medium-sized. The V gene is TRBV2, the J gene TRBJ1-5; D perhaps matches TRBD1 (5 bases). Germline V lookup: CDR1 SNHLY, CDR2 FYNNEI. The CDR3 loop spans 14 amino acids. With 7 bases removed from V and 0 bases from J, the gap between germline ends came to 10 bases. The CDR3 DNA follows: TGTGCCAGCAAGAGAGGGGATAGCAATCAGCCCCAGCATTTT. Protein product: CASKRGDSNQPQHF.

The table lists this clonotype with a few counts. The V gene is TRBV5-1, the J gene TRBJ1-1, with D uncertain. The CDR3 extends over 14 amino acids. V shed 4 bases and J shed 1 base, with 11 bases lying between them. Per germline, CDR1 SGHRS and CDR2 YFSETQ. Here the CDR3 reads CASSDQIRNTEAFF. The CDR3 DNA follows: TGCGCCAGCAGCGATCAGATTCGGAACACTGAAGCTTTCTTT.

This clonotype occurred a few times. This chain uses TRBV20-1 with TRBJ2-3; 8 bases match TRBD2. The CDR3 totals 17 residues. The germline V gene has CDR1 DFQATT and CDR2 SNEGSKA (reference sequence). J lost 6 bases, V lost 2 bases, and 16 bases had no gene match. CDR3 region: CSARRTGGVLAVDTQYF. The CDR3 DNA reads as TGCAGTGCTAGAAGGACGGGGGGGGTTCTAGCGGTTGATACGCAGTATTTT.

V and J are TRBV7-2 and TRBJ1-3, with D possibly being TRBD1 (6 bases). Germline lookup yields CDR1 SGHTA and CDR2 FQGNSA. The CDR3 covers 15 residues. The V end was cut by 1 base, the J end by 2 bases, with 9 bases between. The CDR3 nucleotides are TGTGCCAGCAGCTTAGAGACAGGCACTGGAAACACCATATATTTT. Translated, it gives CASSLETGTGNTIYF.

Only a few counts were recorded for this clonotype. The V and J genes are TRBV24-1 and TRBJ2-3, with 10 bases fitting TRBD1. CDR1 and CDR2 from the germline V gene are KGHDR and SFDVKD. There are 15 residues in the CDR3. Trimming took 4 bases from V and 5 from J; bases not matched to a gene: 5. CDR3 loop: CATSDRTGGQDTQYF. CDR3 nucleotide sequence: TGTGCCACCAGTGACCGGACAGGGGGGCAAGATACGCAGTATTTT.

This clonotype is labeled medium-sized (0.01 to 0.1%). The rearrangement joins TRBV19 to TRBJ1-5; D possibly corresponds to TRBD1 (5 bases). This CDR3 contains 17 residues. Trimming removed 1 base from V and 5 bases from J, with 18 bases in between. Germline-derived CDR1 and CDR2 are LNHDA and SQIVND (reference sequence). The CDR3 region is CASSIVWSGGRDQPQHF. CDR3 coding DNA: TGTGCCAGTAGTATAGTCTGGTCCGGGGGTAGGGATCAGCCCCAGCATTTT.

In its sample, this clonotype is medium-sized. V gene TRBV15 combines with J gene TRBJ1-3, with 7 bases aligning to TRBD1. This CDR3 has 14 residues. The germline gives CDR1 LNHNV, CDR2 YYDKDF (reference sequence). J lost 2 bases, V lost 4 bases, and 2 bases had no gene match. The CDR3 DNA is TGTGCCACCAGCATGAGGGGGCCTGGAAACACCATATATTTT. This encodes CATSMRGPGNTIYF.

This clonotype turned up a few times. The rearrangement uses TRBV30 and TRBJ2-3; TRBD1 is a possible D gene (6 bases). Trimming left V 0 bases short and J 4 bases short, with 11 bases between. CDR1 is GTSNPN and CDR2 is SVGIG in the germline V gene (reference sequence). The CDR3 is made up of 14 amino acids. For the CDR3, the DNA is TGTGCCTGGAGTGTACTGAGGGGGTCAGATACGCAGTATTTT. Protein product: CAWSVLRGSDTQYF. Based on the CDR3 plus reference TRBV30 and TRBJ2-3, the full variable domain is SQTIHQWPATLVQPVGSPLSLECTVEGTSNPNLYWYRQAAGRGLQLLFYSVGIGQISSEVPQNLSASRPQDRQFILSSKKLLLSDSGFYLCAWSVLRGSDTQYFGPGTRLTVL.

This clonotype has just a few counts. The V and J genes are TRBV19 and TRBJ1-5; D is undetermined. Between the trimmed V and J ends, which lost 0 bases and 3 bases, there was a span of 6 bases. CDR1 LNHDA and CDR2 SQIVND come from the germline V gene (reference sequence). The CDR3 sequence is 14 residues long. The CDR3 DNA sequence: TGTGCCAGTAGTATAGACGGAAACAATCAGCCCCAGCATTTT. Translating it yields CASSIDGNNQPQHF. The full variable domain, rest sourced from reference TRBV19 and TRBJ1-5, is DGGITQSPKYLFRKEGQNVTLSCEQNLNHDAMYWYRQDPGQGLRLIYYSQIVNDFQKGDIAEGYSVSREKKESFPLTVTSAQKNPTAFYLCASSIDGNNQPQHFGDGTRLSIL.

This clonotype turned up a few times. The CDR3, as DNA: TGTGCCAGCAGTCCCGGGACAGGGGGCACTCAGCCCCAGCATTTT. This translates into CASSPGTGGTQPQHF. V and J are TRBV28 and TRBJ1-5; 12 bases align to TRBD1. Trimming at V came to 5 bases and at J to 6 bases, leaving 5 bases not matched to a gene. CDR3 length: 15 amino acids. Germline V lookup: CDR1 MDHEN, CDR2 SYDVKM.

The V gene is TRBV25-1, the J gene TRBJ2-5, with 8 bases fitting TRBD1. Germline V gene sequence: CDR1 MGHDK, CDR2 SYGVNS. The V and J ends lost 1 base and 1 base, in that order; junction bases with no gene match: 2. The CDR3 length is 15 residues. The CDR3 DNA reads as TGTGCCAGCAGTGAATCCACAGGGGGCCAAGAGACCCAGTACTTC. Protein product: CASSESTGGQETQYF.

The J gene is TRBJ2-5, the V gene TRBV5-4; D is tentatively TRBD1 or TRBD2 (6 bases each). Trimming shortened V by 4 bases and J by 1 base, and 11 bases separated the two germline ends. In germline, CDR1 is SGHNT, CDR2 YYREEE (reference sequence). The CDR3 covers 14 residues. As DNA, the CDR3 is TGTGCCAGCAGCGGGGGCGGGGTCCAAGAGACCCAGTACTTC. This encodes CASSGGGVQETQYF.